This T cell receptor beta chain was sequenced in a study of T cells expressing NK-cell markers. The study's findings and limits: For four donors, these clonotypes were likewise the leading ones in the CD3+CD56-NKG2C+ fraction.

The CDR3 contains 13 residues. Germline V gene lookup returns CDR1 MNHEY and CDR2 SVGAGI. With respect to this clonotype: As yet, its antigen is unknown.

For each CDR3 protein, TCRdb gives one entry from its re-call of the 5' RACE reads, without DNA. This listing includes tens of thousands of distinct CDR3 sequences. The sequence came from a man aged 18 to 69 in good health. The chain joins TRBV6-5 to TRBJ1-2; lacking DNA, the TRBD1 call made by TCRdb goes unchecked. Sample: blood T cells: a sorted CD56 or NKG2C T cell subset, CD4+ or CD8+ T cells, or bulk PBMC T cells (not recorded which). CDR3 amino acids: CASSSSGASGYTF.